This TCR beta chain was captured by sequencing in a study of T cell responses to AZD1222 COVID-19 vaccine. Regarding this clone: Its antigen remains unknown.

Deletions cut 5 bases from V and 1 base from J, with 11 bases between. The germline V gene encodes CDR1 SQVTM and CDR2 ANQGSEA. This CDR3 comprises 14 residues. The table came from immunoSEQ multiplex PCR; TCRdb's copy has only in-frame clones and leaves some out. The profile covers 100,000 to 150,000 clones, with approximately 84% appearing a single time and approximately 20% taken by the ten largest. Study outcomes and limitations: Spike-specific TCR breadth and depth were elevated following two AZD1222 doses.

This clonotype was obtained from an adult in good health. The chain is built from TRBV29-1 and TRBJ2-2; a weak D match, TRBD1 (6 bases). The sample was peripheral blood, taken on day 0 of AZD1222 vaccination. The CDR3 DNA sequence: TGCAGCGTTAAAAGGGACATGAACACCGGGGAGCTGTTTTTT. Amino acid sequence: CSVKRDMNTGELFF.